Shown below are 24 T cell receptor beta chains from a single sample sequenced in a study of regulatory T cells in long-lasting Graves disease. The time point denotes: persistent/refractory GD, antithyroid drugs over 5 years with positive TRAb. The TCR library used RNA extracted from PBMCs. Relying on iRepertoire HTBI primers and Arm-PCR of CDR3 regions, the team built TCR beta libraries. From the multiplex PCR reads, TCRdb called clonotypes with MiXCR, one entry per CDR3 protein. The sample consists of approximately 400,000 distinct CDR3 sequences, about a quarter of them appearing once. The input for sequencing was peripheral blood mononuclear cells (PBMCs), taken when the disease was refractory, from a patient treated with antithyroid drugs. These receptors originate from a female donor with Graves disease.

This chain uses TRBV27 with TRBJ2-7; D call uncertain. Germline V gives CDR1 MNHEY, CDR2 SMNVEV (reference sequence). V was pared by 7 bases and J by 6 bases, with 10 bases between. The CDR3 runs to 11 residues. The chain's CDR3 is CASKGSGEQYF. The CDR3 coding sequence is TGTGCCAGCAAGGGATCGGGCGAGCAGTACTTC.

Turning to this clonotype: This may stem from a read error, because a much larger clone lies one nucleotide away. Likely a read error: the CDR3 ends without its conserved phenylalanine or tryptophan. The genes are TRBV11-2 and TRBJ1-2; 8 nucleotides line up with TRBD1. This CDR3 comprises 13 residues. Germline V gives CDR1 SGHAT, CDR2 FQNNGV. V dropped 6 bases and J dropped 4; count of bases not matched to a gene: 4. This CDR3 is CASSDRGAYGYTS. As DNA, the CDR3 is TGTGCCAGCAGTGACAGGGGAGCCTATGGCTACACCTCC.

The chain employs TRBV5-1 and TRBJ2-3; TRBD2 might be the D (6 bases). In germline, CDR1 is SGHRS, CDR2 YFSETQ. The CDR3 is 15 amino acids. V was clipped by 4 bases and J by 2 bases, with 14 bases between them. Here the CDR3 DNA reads TGCGCCAGCAGCGAAAGGGCGGGGAACACAGATACGCAGTATTTT. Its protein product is CASSERAGNTDTQYF.

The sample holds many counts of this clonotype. CDR3 sequence: CARSKLAASYEQYF. DNA of the CDR3: TGTGCCAGAAGCAAGTTAGCGGCTTCCTACGAGCAGTACTTC. The chain joins TRBV27 to TRBJ2-7, with D tentatively TRBD2 (6 bases). V was shortened by 9 bases and J by 1 base, with 16 bases between the two germline ends. CDR1 and CDR2 (germline): MNHEY, SMNVEV (reference sequence). This CDR3 is 14 amino acids long.

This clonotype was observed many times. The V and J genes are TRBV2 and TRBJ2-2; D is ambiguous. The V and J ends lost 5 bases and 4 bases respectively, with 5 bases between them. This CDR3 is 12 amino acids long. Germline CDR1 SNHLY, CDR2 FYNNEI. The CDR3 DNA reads TGTGCCAGCAGTTCGGCCACCGGGGAGCTGTTTTTT. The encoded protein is CASSSATGELFF.

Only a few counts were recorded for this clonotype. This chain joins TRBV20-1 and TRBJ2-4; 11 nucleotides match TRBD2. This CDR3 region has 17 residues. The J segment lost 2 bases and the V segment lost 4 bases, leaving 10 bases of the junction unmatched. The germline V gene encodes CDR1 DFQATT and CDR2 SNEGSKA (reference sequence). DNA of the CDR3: TGCAGTGCTAAGGGACTAGCGGAGGTGGCCACCAAAAACATTCAGTACTTC. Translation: CSAKGLAEVATKNIQYF.

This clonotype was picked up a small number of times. CDR3 nucleotide sequence: TGCGCCAGCAGCTTGGGGGGGACAGGGGTCCTCGGGGGAGCTTTCTTT. Its translation: CASSLGGTGVLGGAFF. The V gene is TRBV5-1, the J gene TRBJ1-1; 10 bases line up with TRBD1. From germline, CDR1 is SGHRS and CDR2 YFSETQ. This CDR3 region has 16 residues. After removal of 0 bases from V and 10 bases from J, the junction contained 12 bases not matched to a gene.

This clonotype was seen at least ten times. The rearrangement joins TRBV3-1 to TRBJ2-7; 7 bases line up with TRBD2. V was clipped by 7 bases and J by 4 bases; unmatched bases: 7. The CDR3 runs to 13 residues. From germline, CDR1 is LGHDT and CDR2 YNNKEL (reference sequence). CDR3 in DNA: TGTGCCAGCATGGGCGGGAGTAGATACGAGCAGTACTTC. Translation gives CASMGGSRYEQYF.

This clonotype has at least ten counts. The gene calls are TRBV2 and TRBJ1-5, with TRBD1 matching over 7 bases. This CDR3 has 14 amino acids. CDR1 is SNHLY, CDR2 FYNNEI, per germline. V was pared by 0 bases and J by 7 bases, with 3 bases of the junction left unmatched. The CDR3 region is CASSEARGDQPQHF. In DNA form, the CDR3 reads TGTGCCAGCAGTGAAGCCAGGGGGGACCAGCCCCAGCATTTT.

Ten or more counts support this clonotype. CDR3 loop: CASSQADKTYEQYF. The CDR3 DNA is TGTGCCAGCAGCCAGGCCGACAAGACCTACGAGCAGTACTTC. V is TRBV11-2 and J is TRBJ2-7; no clear D. Germline V gene data show CDR1 as SGHAT and CDR2 as FQNNGV. The CDR3 spans 14 residues. Deletions cut 5 bases from V and 2 bases from J, with 13 bases between.

The chain's CDR3 is CASSLELGAYEQYF. CDR3 nucleotide sequence: TGCGCCAGCAGCTTGGAGCTCGGAGCCTACGAGCAGTACTTC. V is TRBV5-1 and J is TRBJ2-7, with D hard to call. V was cut by 0 bases and J by 2 bases, with 9 bases left in between. The germline V gene encodes CDR1 SGHRS and CDR2 YFSETQ. This CDR3 region has 14 residues. Full variable domain (missing parts from reference TRBV5-1 and TRBJ2-7): KAGVTQTPRYLIKTRGQQVTLSCSPISGHRSVSWYQQTPGQGLQFLFEYFSETQRNKGNFPGRFSGRQFSNSRSEMNVSTLELGDSALYLCASSLELGAYEQYFGPGTRLTVT.

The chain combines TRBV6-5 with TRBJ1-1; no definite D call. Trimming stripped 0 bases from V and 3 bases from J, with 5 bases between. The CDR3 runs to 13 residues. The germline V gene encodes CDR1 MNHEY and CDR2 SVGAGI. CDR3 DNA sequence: TGTGCCAGCAGTTACTCGCCAGACACTGAAGCTTTCTTT. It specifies CASSYSPDTEAFF.

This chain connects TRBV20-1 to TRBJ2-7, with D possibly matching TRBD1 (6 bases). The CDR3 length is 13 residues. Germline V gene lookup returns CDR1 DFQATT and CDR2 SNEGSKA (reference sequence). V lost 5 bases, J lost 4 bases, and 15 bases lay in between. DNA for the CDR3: TGCAGTGCTGAATATTTACAGGGATACGAGCAGTACTTC. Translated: CSAEYLQGYEQYF.

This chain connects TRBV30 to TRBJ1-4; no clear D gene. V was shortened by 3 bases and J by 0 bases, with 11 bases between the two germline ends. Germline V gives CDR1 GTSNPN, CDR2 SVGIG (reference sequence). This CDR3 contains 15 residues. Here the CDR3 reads CAWRPGEATNEKLFF. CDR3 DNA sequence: TGTGCCTGGAGGCCTGGGGAAGCAACTAATGAAAAACTGTTTTTT. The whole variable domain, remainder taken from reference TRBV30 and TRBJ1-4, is SQTIHQWPATLVQPVGSPLSLECTVEGTSNPNLYWYRQAAGRGLQLLFYSVGIGQISSEVPQNLSASRPQDRQFILSSKKLLLSDSGFYLCAWRPGEATNEKLFFGSGTQLSVL.

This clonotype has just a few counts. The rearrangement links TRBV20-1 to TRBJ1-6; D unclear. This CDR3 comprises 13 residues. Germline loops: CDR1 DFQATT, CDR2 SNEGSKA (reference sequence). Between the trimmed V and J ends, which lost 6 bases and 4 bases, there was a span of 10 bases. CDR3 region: CSAYTDYNSPLHF. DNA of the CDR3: TGCAGTGCCTATACTGATTATAATTCACCCCTCCACTTT.

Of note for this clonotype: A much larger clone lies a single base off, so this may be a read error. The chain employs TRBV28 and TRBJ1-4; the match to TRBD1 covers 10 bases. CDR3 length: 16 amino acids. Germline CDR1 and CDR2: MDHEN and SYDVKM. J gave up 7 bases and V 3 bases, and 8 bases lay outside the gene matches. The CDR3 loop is CASSLTGGAASEKLFF. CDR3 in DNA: TGTGCCAGCAGTTTGACAGGGGGCGCGGCTAGTGAAAAACTGTTTTTT.

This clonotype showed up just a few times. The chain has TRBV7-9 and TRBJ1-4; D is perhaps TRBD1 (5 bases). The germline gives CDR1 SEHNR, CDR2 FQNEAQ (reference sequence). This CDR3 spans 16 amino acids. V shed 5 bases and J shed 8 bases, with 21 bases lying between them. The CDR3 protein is CASSPGTSPSGEKLFF. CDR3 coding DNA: TGTGCCAGCAGCCCAGGGACCAGCCCGTCGGGAGAAAAACTGTTTTTT.

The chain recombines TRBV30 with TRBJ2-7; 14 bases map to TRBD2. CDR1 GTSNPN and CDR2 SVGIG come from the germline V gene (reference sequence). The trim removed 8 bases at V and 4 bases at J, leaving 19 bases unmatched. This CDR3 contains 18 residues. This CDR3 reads CAGNSPRTGTSGRYEQYF. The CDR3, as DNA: TGTGCCGGAAATAGTCCTCGAACCGGGACTAGCGGGAGATACGAGCAGTACTTC.

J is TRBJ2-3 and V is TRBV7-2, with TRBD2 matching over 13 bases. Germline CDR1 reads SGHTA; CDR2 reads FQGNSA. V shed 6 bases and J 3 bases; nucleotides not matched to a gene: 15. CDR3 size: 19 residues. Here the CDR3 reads CASSPGLAGDWEPTDTQYF. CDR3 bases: TGTGCCAGCAGTCCAGGACTAGCGGGAGATTGGGAACCGACAGATACGCAGTATTTT.

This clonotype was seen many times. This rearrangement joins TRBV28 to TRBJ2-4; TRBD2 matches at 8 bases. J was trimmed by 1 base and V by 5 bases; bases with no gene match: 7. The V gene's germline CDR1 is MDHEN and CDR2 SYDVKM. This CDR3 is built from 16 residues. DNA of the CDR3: TGTGCCAGCAGTCCCAGCGGGAGCGGGGCCAAAAACATTCAGTACTTC. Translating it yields CASSPSGSGAKNIQYF.

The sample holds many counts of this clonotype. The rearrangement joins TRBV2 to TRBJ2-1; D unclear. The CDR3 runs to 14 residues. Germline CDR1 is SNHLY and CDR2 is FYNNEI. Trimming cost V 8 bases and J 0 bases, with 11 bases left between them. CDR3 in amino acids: CASPTRSSYNEQFF. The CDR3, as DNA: TGTGCCAGCCCCACCCGGAGCTCCTACAATGAGCAGTTCTTC.

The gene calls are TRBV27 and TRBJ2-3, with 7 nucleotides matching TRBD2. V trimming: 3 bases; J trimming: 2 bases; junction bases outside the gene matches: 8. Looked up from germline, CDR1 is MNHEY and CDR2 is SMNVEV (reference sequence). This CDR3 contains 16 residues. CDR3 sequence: CASSFEGGHLTDTQYF. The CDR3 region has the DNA TGTGCCAGCAGTTTTGAGGGAGGGCATCTCACAGATACGCAGTATTTT.

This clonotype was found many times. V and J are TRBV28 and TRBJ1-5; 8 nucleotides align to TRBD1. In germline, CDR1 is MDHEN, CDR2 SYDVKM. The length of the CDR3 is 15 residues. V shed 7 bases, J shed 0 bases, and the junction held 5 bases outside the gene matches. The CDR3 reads CASNPDRGSNQPQHF. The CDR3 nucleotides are TGTGCCAGCAACCCAGACAGGGGTAGCAATCAGCCCCAGCATTTT.

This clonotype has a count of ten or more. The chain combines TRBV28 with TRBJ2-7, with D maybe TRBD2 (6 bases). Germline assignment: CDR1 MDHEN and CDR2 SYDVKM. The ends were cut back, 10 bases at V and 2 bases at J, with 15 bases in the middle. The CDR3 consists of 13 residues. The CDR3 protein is CAIRRDGAYEQYF. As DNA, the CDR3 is TGTGCCATCAGGAGGGACGGAGCCTACGAGCAGTACTTC.